Below are 4 T cell receptor beta chains sequenced from a single sample in a study of T cell responses to AZD1222 COVID-19 vaccine. Using immunoSEQ multiplex PCR, the repertoire was profiled, and TCRdb retains in-frame clones only, with some absent. The repertoire has under 70,000 clones, roughly 80% of them found once; the top ten carry less than 25%. Sequencing used peripheral blood, obtained on day 0 of AZD1222 vaccination. All receptors derive from an adult in good health.

This chain joins TRBV27 and TRBJ1-5; no definite D call. From germline, CDR1 is MNHEY and CDR2 SMNVEV (reference sequence). The CDR3 covers 13 residues. The V gene lost 6 bases and the J gene lost 7 bases, with 13 bases spanning the gap. Here the CDR3 DNA reads TGTGCCAGCAGCTTTTCTCAATCCCAGCCCCAGCATTTT. Amino acid sequence: CASSFSQSQPQHF.

The gene calls are TRBV7-2 and TRBJ1-3; no clear D. This CDR3 has 15 residues. The V end lost 0 bases, the J end lost 0 bases, and 6 bases lay between the germline ends. Germline V gene sequence: CDR1 SGHTA, CDR2 FQGNSA. Here the CDR3 reads CASSLATGSGNTIYF. CDR3 nucleotide sequence: TGTGCCAGCAGCTTAGCTACGGGCTCTGGAAACACCATATATTTT.

The V call is TRBV21-1, the J call TRBJ2-7; no check of the table's D call, TRBD1, against the DNA was made. TRBV21-1 is deemed a pseudogene. The CDR3 is 16 residues long. As DNA, the CDR3 is TGTGCCAGCAATGGGACACTGCCCGAGGTAACTTACGAGCAGTACTTC. Protein sequence: CASNGTLPEVTYEQYF.

The genes are TRBV7-8 and TRBJ2-7; 9 bases align to TRBD1. CDR1 and CDR2 from the germline V gene are SGHVS and FQNEAQ. The trim removed 1 base at V and 1 base at J, leaving 8 bases unmatched. CDR3 length: 17 amino acids. CDR3 DNA: TGTGCCAGCAGCTTAGAACTGGTCGGGACAGGGTCCTACGAGCAGTACTTC. Translated, it gives CASSLELVGTGSYEQYF. The variable domain in full, completed from reference TRBV7-8 and TRBJ2-7, reads GAGVSQSPRYKVAKRGQDVALRCDPISGHVSLFWYQQALGQGPEFLTYFQNEAQLDKSGLPSDRFFAERPEGSVSTLKIQRTQQEDSAVYLCASSLELVGTGSYEQYFGPGTRLTVT.